This T cell receptor beta chain was identified in a study of glioma-infiltrating T cells. Notes on the study in general: CDR3 overlap between tissue and blood was very small. Non-neoplastic patients had below-expected tissue-blood divergence, while all gliomas exceeded expectation.

TCR alpha and beta CDR3 regions were amplified from RNA using iRepertoire nested multiplex PCR. For one-step reverse transcription and amplification, roughly 95-450 ng of tissue mRNA or PBMC total RNA was used. A single record per CDR3 protein comes from TCRdb applying MiXCR to the multiplex PCR reads. Of roughly 100,000 distinct CDR3 sequences listed, under 30% are singletons. The CDR3 is 14 residues long. Germline V gene sequence: CDR1 MDHEN, CDR2 SYDVKM. V lost 6 bases and J 2 bases, leaving 10 bases between the germline ends. Comment on this clonotype: Antigen specificity is unknown.

J is TRBJ2-2 and V is TRBV28; possible D gene TRBD1, 6 bases. The sequence came from a human donor with low-grade glioma or glioblastoma, undergoing nonglioma brain surgery, or in good health (not recorded which). Specimen: glioma tissue, nonneoplastic brain tissue, or PBMCs (not recorded which). DNA for the CDR3: TGTGCCAGCAGCCAGGGACACAACACCGGGGAGCTGTTTTTT. Its translation is CASSQGHNTGELFF.